These 30 T cell receptor beta chains were all obtained from the same sample, sequenced in a study of metastatic and nonmetastatic thyroid tumors. TCRdb reprocessed the PCR reads via MiXCR. The repertoire consists of 25,000 to 35,000 clones, with approximately 25% occurring once and the leading ten covering 9.2%. Ahead of thyroid surgery, no patient had received treatment of any kind. The sample taken for sequencing was blood. The receptor set was obtained from a female donor with papillary thyroid cancer or a benign thyroid nodule (not recorded which). Some clones in this sample may be carry-over from other donors' samples.

This clone was recorded many times. The chain uses TRBV6-1 and TRBJ1-4, with 9 bases fitting TRBD1. This CDR3 has 18 residues. J gave up 4 bases and V 6 bases, and 15 bases lay outside the gene matches. CDR1 is MNHNS, CDR2 SASEGT, per germline. CDR3 region: CASRRTGVRQGNNEKLFF. As DNA, the CDR3 is TGTGCCAGCAGAAGGACAGGGGTGAGGCAGGGGAATAATGAAAAACTGTTTTTT.

This clone came up many times. A single base separates this from a much larger clone, so it may be a read error. Additional DNA sequences in this sample encode the identical CDR3. This rearrangement joins TRBV2 to TRBJ2-3; 9 bases match TRBD2. Germline V gene data show CDR1 as SNHLY and CDR2 as FYNNEI. This CDR3 has 15 residues. The CDR3, as DNA: TGTGCCAGCAGTCAAATTAGCGGGAGCACAGGTACGCAGTATTTT. It translates to CASSQISGSTGTQYF.

This clone has only a few counts. CDR3 bases: TGTGCCAGCAGTGACGAGGGAAGGGGTTCACCCCTCCACTTT. This encodes CASSDEGRGSPLHF. The chain employs TRBV2 and TRBJ1-6; D is perhaps TRBD1 (5 bases). Trimming left V 3 bases short and J 9 bases short, with 12 bases between. The CDR3 sequence is 14 residues long. Germline V gives CDR1 SNHLY, CDR2 FYNNEI.

This clone was seen repeatedly, ten times or more. CDR3 nucleotide sequence: TGTGCCAGTAGTCCCCCCTACGGACTAGCGGGAGGGCGGGGGTTGAATGAGCAGTTCTTC. The encoded protein is CASSPPYGLAGGRGLNEQFF. This chain joins TRBV19 and TRBJ2-1; TRBD2 agrees at 15 bases. The germline V gene encodes CDR1 LNHDA and CDR2 SQIVND (reference sequence). This CDR3 has 20 residues. Losses at the gene ends were 5 bases for V and 7 bases for J; bases not matched to a gene: 18.

This clone was seen at least ten times. The chain joins TRBV3-1 to TRBJ1-5; D remains unclear. Germline V gives CDR1 LGHDT, CDR2 YNNKEL (reference sequence). The ends were cut back, 3 bases at V and 5 bases at J, with 11 bases in the middle. The CDR3 totals 14 residues. CDR3 region: CASSHGTEHQPQHF. The CDR3 nucleotides read TGTGCCAGCAGCCATGGCACGGAACATCAGCCCCAGCATTTT.

This clone was found many times. CDR3 sequence reads: CASSSRTGVDTEAFF. The CDR3 bases are TGTGCCAGCAGTTCAAGGACAGGGGTGGACACTGAAGCTTTCTTT. V usage is TRBV28 and J usage is TRBJ1-1, with 9 bases fitting TRBD1. V was pared by 4 bases and J by 3 bases, with 6 bases of the junction left unmatched. The CDR3 sequence is 15 residues long. Germline CDR1 is MDHEN and CDR2 is SYDVKM.

Details on this clone: Since the CDR3 does not end with the conserved phenylalanine or tryptophan, this likely comes from a read error. It is unclear where the CDR3 begins or ends on the DNA, so no DNA is shown, and the CDR3 is as TCRdb lists it. CDR3 region: CASSSYRRIR. This rearrangement joins TRBV7-3 to TRBJ2-1. Including both end residues, the CDR3 is 10 amino acids long. Germline CDR1 reads SGHTA; CDR2 reads FQGTGA.

This clone was recorded many times. Sequence at one end of the junction differs from germline and may be a read error. The V gene is TRBV7-7, the J gene TRBJ1-4, with a tentative D call TRBD1 (5 bases). From germline, CDR1 is SSHAT and CDR2 FNYEAQ (reference sequence). The CDR3 loop spans 14 amino acids. Written as DNA, the CDR3 is TGTGCTAGCAGCACAGGCCTATTGGGGGGTTCACTGTTTTTT. Translation: CASSTGLLGGSLFF.

Judged by abundance, this clone is medium-sized. V gene TRBV6-5 combines with J gene TRBJ2-7; no clear D. The CDR3 covers 12 residues. Trimming took off 0 bases at V and 5 bases at J, with 5 bases between the two ends. Germline V lookup: CDR1 MNHEY, CDR2 SVGAGI. CDR3 sequence (DNA): TGTGCCAGCAGTTACTCAAGGGACGAGCAGTACTTC. Its translation: CASSYSRDEQYF.

The chain has TRBV5-1 and TRBJ2-3, with D uncertain. The germline V gene encodes CDR1 SGHRS and CDR2 YFSETQ. The CDR3 runs to 17 residues. V lost 0 bases, J lost 2 bases, and 16 bases lay in between. The DNA for the CDR3 is TGCGCCAGCAGCTTGGTCGGCTCCCGAACACCCACAGATACGCAGTATTTT. Translation gives CASSLVGSRTPTDTQYF.

The gene calls are TRBV11-2 and TRBJ2-7, with D possibly matching TRBD2 (6 bases). The CDR3 has 16 residues. Trimming shortened V by 4 bases and J by 9 bases, and 25 bases separated the two germline ends. Germline V CDR1 and CDR2: SGHAT, FQNNGV. As DNA, the CDR3 is TGTGCCAGCAGCTCCCCGGGGGTGCTAGCTGGCGGTGCGCAGTACTTC. Protein product: CASSSPGVLAGGAQYF.

In this sample, this clone turned up many times. The V call is TRBV6-4, the J call TRBJ2-7, with 11 bases that match TRBD2. Germline V gene sequence: CDR1 MRHNA, CDR2 SNTAGT. V lost 3 bases to trimming and J lost 7 bases; unmatched junction nucleotides: 8. The CDR3 is 15 residues long. DNA of the CDR3: TGTGCCAGCAGTGATACTAGCGGGGGAGTTGGTGAGCAGTACTTC. Translating gives CASSDTSGGVGEQYF.

This clone occurred many times. The CDR3: CASRKGLAKNIQYF. CDR3 in DNA: TGTGCCAGCAGAAAGGGACTAGCGAAAAACATTCAGTACTTC. The chain carries TRBV28 and TRBJ2-4; 10 bases line up with TRBD2. The V gene's germline CDR1 is MDHEN and CDR2 SYDVKM. Trimming took 6 bases from V and 4 from J; bases not matched to a gene: 3. The CDR3 has 14 residues.

The table lists this clone with many counts. V and J are TRBV5-1 and TRBJ2-1; D is possibly TRBD2 (6 bases). The germline CDR1 and CDR2 sequences are SGHRS and YFSETQ. V gave up 4 bases and J gave up 5 bases, with 10 bases separating them. This CDR3 spans 13 amino acids. The CDR3 is CASSVDYHNEQFF. The CDR3 DNA is TGCGCCAGCAGCGTGGACTACCACAATGAGCAGTTCTTC. The whole variable domain, filled in from reference TRBV5-1 and TRBJ2-1, reads KAGVTQTPRYLIKTRGQQVTLSCSPISGHRSVSWYQQTPGQGLQFLFEYFSETQRNKGNFPGRFSGRQFSNSRSEMNVSTLELGDSALYLCASSVDYHNEQFFGPGTRLTVL.

This clone has at least ten counts. This chain joins TRBV9 and TRBJ1-2; 9 bases are shared with TRBD1. The CDR3 contains 16 residues. Looked up from germline, CDR1 is SGDLS and CDR2 is YYNGEE. Losses at the gene ends were 0 bases for V and 8 bases for J; bases not matched to a gene: 11. The CDR3 DNA is TGTGCCAGCAGCGTAGTCGGGGTGACAGGGGGTCGCGGCTACACCTTC. It specifies CASSVVGVTGGRGYTF. Complete variable domain (other parts from reference TRBV9 and TRBJ1-2): DSGVTQTPKHLITATGQRVTLRCSPRSGDLSVYWYQQSLDQGLQFLIQYYNGEERAKGNILERFSAQQFPDLHSELNLSSLELGDSALYFCASSVVGVTGGRGYTFGSGTRLTVV.

To note about this clone: An end of the junction does not agree with germline; a read error may underlie this. At the DNA level, this CDR3 is encoded by other sequences in the same sample as well. This chain connects TRBV3-1 to TRBJ1-2, with D perhaps matching TRBD1 (5 bases). CDR3 length equals 14 residues. Germline V gene sequence: CDR1 LGHDT, CDR2 YNNKEL (reference sequence). CDR3 residues: CASSQGPGGDGYTF. The CDR3, as DNA: TGTGCCAGCAGCCAGGGACCGGGGGGGGATGGTTACACATTC.

This clone was recorded at least ten times. V is TRBV11-2 and J is TRBJ1-1, with D tentatively TRBD1 (6 bases). Germline V gene sequence: CDR1 SGHAT, CDR2 FQNNGV. V gave up 5 bases and J gave up 3 bases, with 19 bases separating them. CDR3 length: 16 amino acids. The CDR3 reads CASSENTGWLDTEAFF. Written as DNA, the CDR3 is TGTGCCAGCAGCGAAAACACAGGGTGGTTGGACACTGAAGCTTTCTTT.

The sample holds many counts of this clone. The rearrangement joins TRBV28 to TRBJ2-1; 13 bases agree with TRBD2. The length of the CDR3 is 16 residues. V lost 6 bases, J lost 14 bases, and 16 bases stayed unmatched. Germline values: CDR1 MDHEN, CDR2 SYDVKM. The CDR3 spells CASSRHTSGRGKGKFF. The CDR3 DNA reads TGTGCCAGCAGCCGCCACACTAGCGGGAGGGGGAAGGGGAAGTTCTTC.

The chain links TRBV11-3 to TRBJ2-7; 9 bases match TRBD2. V lost 8 bases to trimming and J lost 3 bases; unmatched junction nucleotides: 11. Germline loops: CDR1 SGHNT, CDR2 YENEEA. CDR3 length: 15 residues. The CDR3 DNA sequence: TGTGCCAGCTCCGGTATAGCGGGAGAATTCTACGAGCAGTACTTC. Protein product: CASSGIAGEFYEQYF.

This clone ranks as medium-sized (0.01 to 0.1%). The genes are TRBV2 and TRBJ1-6; D uncertain. The CDR3 runs 15 residues. Trimming removed 4 bases at V and 8 bases at J, with 15 bases between. CDR1 SNHLY and CDR2 FYNNEI come from the germline V gene. Written as DNA, the CDR3 is TGTGCCAGCAGTGTGGGCCAGGCGAGCGATTCACCCCTCCACTTT. This gives the protein CASSVGQASDSPLHF.

This clone showed up many times. V usage is TRBV20-1 and J usage is TRBJ1-5; D unclear. This CDR3 spans 13 amino acids. Trimming took 1 base from V and 5 from J, leaving 9 bases between them. In germline, CDR1 is DFQATT, CDR2 SNEGSKA (reference sequence). This chain's CDR3 is CSARASGDQPQHF. As DNA, the CDR3 is TGCAGTGCTAGAGCCTCTGGAGATCAGCCCCAGCATTTT.

This clone has at least ten counts. This rearrangement joins TRBV7-2 to TRBJ1-1; 9 nucleotides agree with TRBD1. The germline gives CDR1 SGHTA, CDR2 FQGNSA. The CDR3 loop spans 13 amino acids. Losses at the gene ends were 1 base for V and 10 bases for J; bases not matched to a gene: 4. DNA for the CDR3: TGTGCCAGCAGCTTAGAACAGGGGGCTCGAGCTTTCTTT. It yields the protein CASSLEQGARAFF.

This clone came up many times. The rearrangement joins TRBV9 to TRBJ1-5; TRBD1 matches at 8 bases. CDR1 and CDR2 from the germline V gene are SGDLS and YYNGEE. The trim removed 4 bases at V and 2 bases at J, leaving 5 bases unmatched. This CDR3 has 15 amino acids. The CDR3 region is CASSTGTGRNQPQHF. The DNA for the CDR3 is TGTGCCAGCAGCACTGGGACAGGACGCAATCAGCCCCAGCATTTT.

The rearrangement uses TRBV4-3 and TRBJ1-6; tentatively, D is TRBD1 (6 bases). V dropped 6 bases and J dropped 4 bases, with 7 bases sitting between them. Germline V gene sequence: CDR1 LGHNA, CDR2 YSLEER. CDR3 length: 13 residues. The CDR3 DNA sequence: TGCGCCAGCAGACAGGGATATAATTCACCCCTCCACTTT. Translation: CASRQGYNSPLHF.

This clone appeared once. DNA for the CDR3: TGTGCCAGCAGCGCAATCCATCCAGGGTTTAACACCGGGGAGCTGTTTTTT. Translated, it gives CASSAIHPGFNTGELFF. The chain employs TRBV11-1 and TRBJ2-2; D is possibly TRBD1 (5 bases). The ends were cut back, 5 bases at V and 2 bases at J, with 18 bases in the middle. The germline CDR1 and CDR2 sequences are SGHAT and FQDESV (reference sequence). CDR3 length: 17 residues.

This clone was found many times. The chain combines TRBV19 with TRBJ2-7, with D possibly TRBD1 on 6 matching bases. V lost 5 bases and J 4 bases, leaving 9 bases between the germline ends. The CDR3 has 12 residues. Germline lookup yields CDR1 LNHDA and CDR2 SQIVND (reference sequence). The CDR3 DNA is TGTGCCAGTAGTCGGGACAAATACGAGCAGTACTTC. Its translation: CASSRDKYEQYF.

This clone showed up many times. V usage is TRBV28 and J usage is TRBJ2-5; no reliable D call. V lost 2 bases and J 3 bases, leaving 16 bases between the germline ends. The germline V gene encodes CDR1 MDHEN and CDR2 SYDVKM. CDR3 length equals 16 residues. The DNA of the CDR3 is TGTGCCAGCAGTTTAGGGTTCGGGCGCATAGAAGAGACCCAGTACTTC. This sequence encodes CASSLGFGRIEETQYF.

Ten or more counts support this clone. The chain combines TRBV11-1 with TRBJ2-7; 10 nucleotides agree with TRBD2. Germline V gene lookup returns CDR1 SGHAT and CDR2 FQDESV (reference sequence). V trimming: 5 bases; J trimming: 4 bases; junction bases outside the gene matches: 2. There are 13 residues in the CDR3. CDR3 sequence (DNA): TGTGCCAGCAGCAAGCGGGAGGGGTACGAGCAGTACTTC. Translation: CASSKREGYEQYF.

This clone occurred many times. The J gene is TRBJ2-1, the V gene TRBV18; the match to TRBD2 covers 14 bases. CDR1 is KGHSH, CDR2 LQKENI, per germline. The CDR3 runs to 18 residues. Trimming at V came to 3 bases and at J to 2 bases, leaving 6 bases not matched to a gene. CDR3 bases: TGTGCCAGCTCACCCGGGACTAGCGGGAGTCTCGCCTACAATGAGCAGTTCTTC. Its protein is CASSPGTSGSLAYNEQFF.

This clone was observed a few times. A much larger clone differs by one base, so this may be a read error. The conserved phenylalanine or tryptophan normally closing the CDR3 is absent here, so this likely arose from a read error. The chain carries TRBV3-1 and TRBJ2-1, with a tentative D call TRBD2 (5 bases). The CDR3 extends over 14 amino acids. Trimming cost V 1 base and J 3 bases, with 7 bases left between them. Germline V CDR1 and CDR2: LGHDT, YNNKEL (reference sequence). The CDR3 is CASSQAGDYNEQFL. The CDR3 nucleotides read TGTGCCAGCAGCCAAGCCGGGGACTACAATGAGCAGTTCCTC.